The clone carrying this T cell receptor beta chain was counted at least ten times. The antigen is undetermined. This sample is drawn from a study of molecular identifiers for immune sequencing clone quantification. The study's findings and limits: In naive cells, clones above 20 RNA copies held under 1% of molecules, whereas in effector cells they held over 99%.

Libraries of bulk TCR were made by previously described methods (with listed TCR primers). Via MiXCR, TCRdb re-called the PCR reads, giving one row per CDR3 protein. The sample has about 510,000 distinct CDR3 sequences, over 20% seen once. When naive CD8 T cells were sorted, they were gated as CD8+CD4-CCR7+CD45RA+. Sequenced input: naive CD8+ T cells from blood, with Jurkat cell RNA spiked in. Sample subset: FACS-sorted CD8+CD4-CCR7+CD45RA+ naive T cells. This sequence was found in a human donor in good health. Some libraries in this study had Jurkat cell RNA spiked in.

DNA for the CDR3: TGTGCCACCCACAAACCTCCCAACATTCAGTACTTC. Its protein product is CATHKPPNIQYF. The chain is built from TRBV2 and TRBJ2-4; D is unresolved. The CDR3 is 12 amino acids. V was cut by 10 bases and J by 7 bases, with 14 bases left in between. Germline V gene lookup returns CDR1 SNHLY and CDR2 FYNNEI.